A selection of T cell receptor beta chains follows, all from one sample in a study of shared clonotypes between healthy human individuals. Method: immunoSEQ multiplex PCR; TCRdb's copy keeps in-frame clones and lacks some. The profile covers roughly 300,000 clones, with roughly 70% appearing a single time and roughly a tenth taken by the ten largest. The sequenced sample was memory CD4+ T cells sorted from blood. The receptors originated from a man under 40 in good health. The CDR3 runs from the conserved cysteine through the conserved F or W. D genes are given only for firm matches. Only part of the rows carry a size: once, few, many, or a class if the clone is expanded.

TGTGCCAGCCGAAGGACTAGCGGGACCTACGAGCAGTACTTC CASRRTSGTYEQYF TRBD2 TRBJ2-7 NA TRBV25-1
TGTGCCAGCAGGAGGGGGCTAGCGGGCCCCTACGAGCAGTACTTC CASRRGLAGPYEQYF NA TRBJ2-7 NA TRBV6-5
TGCGCCAGCAGCTCGAGTACAGGCGGAGGGACTGAAGCTTTCTTT CASSSSTGGGTEAFF NA TRBJ1-1 NA TRBV5-1
TGTGCCAGCTCACGACAGCGGGAGGTTCTCTACGAGCAGTACTTC CASSRQREVLYEQYF TRBD2 TRBJ2-7 NA TRBV18
TGTGCCAGCAGCACGCAGCCGAACACCGGGGAGCTGTTTTTT CASSTQPNTGELFF NA TRBJ2-2 NA TRBV9
TGTGCCAGCACCAAGTGGGGTGCCACAGATACGCAGTATTTT CASTKWGATDTQYF NA TRBJ2-3 NA TRBV2
TGCGCCAGCAGCTTGGGACAGCCCTCCTACGAGCAGTACTTC CASSLGQPSYEQYF NA TRBJ2-7 NA TRBV5-1
TGCGCCAGCAGCCAAGAAGGTGGACAGGGGCACTACGAGCAGTACTTC CASSQEGGQGHYEQYF TRBD1 TRBJ2-7 NA TRBV4-1
TGTGCCAGCAGCCTTGCGGAGACCCAGTACTTC CASSLAETQYF NA TRBJ2-5 NA TRBV7-2
TGTGCCAGCAGCTTAGGACGTCCGGGACATGGGTACGAGCAGTACTTC CASSLGRPGHGYEQYF NA TRBJ2-7 NA TRBV7-2
TGTGCCAGCGGCCGAGGGGGGCATCGCACAGATACGCAGTATTTT CASGRGGHRTDTQYF NA TRBJ2-3 NA TRBV6-1
TGTGCCTGGAGTCAAACTGCGAACACTGAAGCTTTCTTT CAWSQTANTEAFF NA TRBJ1-1 NA TRBV30
TGCGCCAGCAGACATTTCCCGGACAGACCCCCCTACGAGCAGTACTTC CASRHFPDRPPYEQYF NA TRBJ2-7 NA TRBV5-1
TGTGCCAGCTCGCCTAGTCGGACTAGCGGACTAGAGCAGTACTTC CASSPSRTSGLEQYF TRBD2 TRBJ2-7 NA TRBV18
TGCGCCAGCAGTCCTGACCGTTTTTATAGGGTTTACGAGCAGTACTTC CASSPDRFYRVYEQYF NA TRBJ2-7 once TRBV10-2
TGTGCCAGCAGCGTAGCTCGGGGGTATGGCTACACCTTC CASSVARGYGYTF NA TRBJ1-2 few TRBV9
TGTGCCAGCAGCCCTCTCCGGGACAGGGGCTACGAGCAGTACTTC CASSPLRDRGYEQYF TRBD1 TRBJ2-7 many TRBV28
TGTGCCAGCAGTCATGGGCGAGGGACCGTTAGCTCCTACAATGAGCAGTTCTTC CASSHGRGTVSSYNEQFF NA TRBJ2-1 NA TRBV28
TGTGCCAGCAGTTCATCCGGGACAGGGGGCTCAGAGACCCAGTACTTC CASSSSGTGGSETQYF TRBD1 TRBJ2-5 NA TRBV6-5
TGTGCCAGCAGTGCGGACCTGTACTTCGCGTTCTTC CASSADLYFAFF NA TRBJ1-2 many TRBV2
TGTGCCAGCAGCCCCCGCTTGGAGGGATCGACAGATACGCAGTATTTT CASSPRLEGSTDTQYF NA TRBJ2-3 few TRBV5-4
TGTGCCAGCAGCTTACGGGGACAGAGCACAGATACGCAGTATTTT CASSLRGQSTDTQYF TRBD1 TRBJ2-3 NA TRBV11-2
TGTGCCAGCAGTGAATCGAGGGGCCTTGGCTACACCTTC CASSESRGLGYTF NA TRBJ1-2 NA TRBV2
TGCGCCAGCAGCCAAGGGATGGGAGCGTCAGGTACGCAGTATTTT CASSQGMGASGTQYF NA TRBJ2-3 NA TRBV4-1
TGCGCCAGCAGCTTGGAGGGACAGATATACGAGCAGTACTTC CASSLEGQIYEQYF TRBD1 TRBJ2-7 NA TRBV5-1
TGTGCCAGCTCACCAGGGGGAATGAACACTGAAGCTTTCTTT CASSPGGMNTEAFF NA TRBJ1-1 NA TRBV18
TGTGCCAGCAGTTCGGGTCGGGGCTCCTACAATGAGCAGTTCTTC CASSSGRGSYNEQFF NA TRBJ2-1 NA TRBV7-2
TGTGCCAGTAGTGGACGGTTGGCTGAAAAACTGTTTTTT CASSGRLAEKLFF NA TRBJ1-4 NA TRBV19
TGTGCCAGCAGCTTGGGGGGTGGAAGCAATCAGCCCCAGCATTTT CASSLGGGSNQPQHF NA TRBJ1-5 NA TRBV5-6
TGCAGTGCTAGAGATCCCCCTCAAGCTTTCTTT CSARDPPQAFF NA TRBJ1-1 once TRBV20-1
TGCGCCAGCAGCCAGAGGGACACTAACTATGGCTACACCTTC CASSQRDTNYGYTF NA TRBJ1-2 NA TRBV4-1
TGTGCCAGTAGCCTGGGGACTAGCGGGAGCTCCTACGAGCAGTACTTC CASSLGTSGSSYEQYF TRBD2 TRBJ2-7 NA TRBV19
TGCGCCAGCAGTGAGTATGTCGGGGCCAACGTCCTGACTTTC CASSEYVGANVLTF NA TRBJ2-6 NA TRBV10-1